The next 13 T cell receptor beta chains were all read from a single sample in a study of CD8 T cells in Susac syndrome. Random-hexamer reverse transcription was applied to roughly 0.45 to 1 ug RNA. TCRdb called the immunoSEQ multiplex PCR reads again in MiXCR, with one record for every CDR3 protein. The sample records about 250,000 distinct CDR3 sequences, approximately 92% being singletons. Source material: CD4+ T cells from PBMCs. These receptors were obtained from a human donor with multiple sclerosis.

V gene TRBV7-9 combines with J gene TRBJ2-7, with 10 bases lining up with TRBD1. There are 15 residues in the CDR3. The germline V gene has CDR1 SEHNR and CDR2 FQNEAQ (reference sequence). The V segment lost 3 bases and the J segment 2 bases; nucleotides outside the gene matches: 4. The CDR3 DNA is TGTGCCAGCAGCTTGGGACAGGGGTCCCCCTACGAGCAGTACGTC. Translation: CASSLGQGSPYEQYV.

This rearrangement joins TRBV5-1 to TRBJ1-2; 7 nucleotides line up with TRBD1. Per germline, CDR1 SGHRS and CDR2 YFSETQ. Trimming took 0 bases from V and 5 from J; bases not matched to a gene: 4. This CDR3 comprises 14 residues. The CDR3 loop is CASSLAGGEYGYTF. The DNA of the CDR3 is TGCGCCAGCAGCTTGGCAGGGGGGGAATATGGCTACACCTTC.

This chain links TRBV29-1 with TRBJ2-3; D gene ambiguous. Trimming left V 3 bases short and J 1 base short, with 5 bases between. This CDR3 is built from 12 residues. The germline V gene encodes CDR1 SQVTM and CDR2 ANQGSEA. CDR3 nucleotide sequence: TGCAGCGTTGAGAAAGGCACAGATACGCAGTATTTT. It codes for CSVEKGTDTQYF.

The chain uses TRBV7-8 and TRBJ2-7, with 10 bases that match TRBD1. In germline, CDR1 is SGHVS, CDR2 FQNEAQ. Trimming removed 0 bases from V and 4 bases from J; junction bases left unmatched: 9. This CDR3 has 17 amino acids. The CDR3 here is CASSLAVGQGFGYEQYV. CDR3 DNA: TGTGCCAGCAGCTTAGCCGTGGGACAGGGGTTCGGGTACGAGCAGTACGTC.

This rearrangement joins TRBV20-1 to TRBJ1-2, with D hard to call. Germline CDR1 reads DFQATT; CDR2 reads SNEGSKA (reference sequence). The ends were cut back, 0 bases at V and 9 bases at J, with 8 bases in the middle. The CDR3 consists of 11 residues. CDR3 in amino acids: CSAREGSSYTF. CDR3 coding DNA: TGCAGTGCTAGAGAGGGCAGCAGCTACACCTTC.

This clonotype is a singleton in its sample. V usage is TRBV29-1 and J usage is TRBJ2-3, with 11 bases that match TRBD2. This CDR3 has 15 amino acids. After removal of 2 bases from V and 8 bases from J, the junction contained 9 bases not matched to a gene. CDR1 SQVTM and CDR2 ANQGSEA come from the germline V gene. The CDR3 protein is CSVERLTSGTGTQYF. The CDR3 DNA reads as TGCAGCGTTGAACGCCTGACTAGCGGGACGGGTACGCAGTATTTT.

This chain links TRBV20-1 with TRBJ2-3; D may match TRBD1 or TRBD2 (5 bases each). Germline-derived CDR1 and CDR2 are DFQATT and SNEGSKA (reference sequence). The ends were cut back, 3 bases at V and 5 bases at J, with 15 bases in the middle. The CDR3 extends over 14 amino acids. CDR3 coding DNA: TGCAGTGCTAGCCGCCGGGGCGTAGAAGATACGCAGTATTTT. This translates into CSASRRGVEDTQYF.

This sequence joins TRBV7-2 and TRBJ2-3, with 11 bases identical to TRBD2. The V and J ends lost 3 bases and 0 bases, in that order; junction bases with no gene match: 11. Germline CDR1 reads SGHTA; CDR2 reads FQGNSA. The CDR3 totals 19 residues. The CDR3 is CASSFTPPLAGGSTDTQYF. CDR3 sequence (DNA): TGTGCCAGCAGCTTTACGCCCCCTCTAGCGGGGGGAAGCACAGATACGCAGTATTTT.

This clonotype showed up just a few times. The V and J genes are TRBV14 and TRBJ2-7; D could derive from TRBD1 or TRBD2 (5 bases each). The CDR3 has 13 amino acids. The germline V gene encodes CDR1 SGHDN and CDR2 FVKESK. V was pared by 3 bases and J by 10 bases, with 16 bases between. The CDR3: CASSQGTNTRQYF. The CDR3 bases are TGTGCCAGCAGCCAGGGGACCAATACGCGCCAGTACTTC.

The chain carries TRBV9 and TRBJ1-5; D perhaps matches TRBD1 (6 bases). Trimming cost V 3 bases and J 6 bases, with 13 bases left between them. This CDR3 spans 14 amino acids. Germline V gives CDR1 SGDLS, CDR2 YYNGEE. The CDR3 sequence is CASSGGGGGQPQHF. The CDR3 coding sequence is TGTGCCAGCAGCGGGGGAGGGGGGGGTCAGCCCCAGCATTTT. Filled out from reference TRBV9 and TRBJ1-5, the complete variable domain reads DSGVTQTPKHLITATGQRVTLRCSPRSGDLSVYWYQQSLDQGLQFLIQYYNGEERAKGNILERFSAQQFPDLHSELNLSSLELGDSALYFCASSGGGGGQPQHFGDGTRLSIL.

This clonotype has just a few counts. This chain joins TRBV6-6 and TRBJ1-5; the match to TRBD1 covers 8 bases. CDR1 is MNHNY, CDR2 SVGAGI, per germline (reference sequence). This CDR3 comprises 15 residues. Germline trimming cut 5 bases from V and 4 bases from J; bases unmatched to any gene: 7. CDR3 nucleotide sequence: TGTGCCAGCAGTGGGGGGACAGGTAGGAATCAGCCCCAGCATTTT. This sequence encodes CASSGGTGRNQPQHF.

V is TRBV12-3 or TRBV12-4 and J is TRBJ1-2, with D perhaps matching TRBD1 (5 bases). This CDR3 has 13 residues. V lost 5 bases and J 5 bases, leaving 12 bases between the germline ends. Here the CDR3 DNA reads TGTGCCAGCAGTCGCGACAGACTTTATGGCTACACCTTC. This encodes CASSRDRLYGYTF.

This clonotype is a singleton in its sample. CDR3 sequence reads: CSSARGGLDTEAFF. CDR3 in DNA: TGCAGCTCTGCTAGGGGCGGGTTGGACACTGAAGCTTTCTTT. This rearrangement joins TRBV29-1 to TRBJ1-1; possibly TRBD1 for D (5 bases). The CDR3 spans 14 residues. Trimming stripped 8 bases from V and 3 bases from J, with 19 bases between. Germline CDR1 SQVTM, CDR2 ANQGSEA.